The present T cell receptor (beta chain) was sequenced within a study of blood T cell repertoires in COVID-19. Whole-study context: Italy, Spain and the United States were the sources of the convalescent and acute COVID-19 samples. From T cells, B-cell-depleted T cells, or PBMCs came the material, which was cDNA or gDNA.

The table came from immunoSEQ multiplex PCR; TCRdb's copy has only in-frame clones and leaves some out. The sample records around 150,000 clones, approximately 84% being singletons. The germline gives CDR1 LGHDT, CDR2 YNNKEL (reference sequence). J gave up 2 bases and V 6 bases, and 7 bases lay outside the gene matches. The CDR3 is 15 amino acids. This clonotype originated in an elderly woman in a cohort sampled during active or convalescent COVID-19. Material: peripheral blood. J is TRBJ2-5 and V is TRBV3-1 (or the pseudogene TRBV3-2), with 9 positions matching TRBD1. The CDR3 sequence is CASSPGQGQQETQYF. The CDR3 coding sequence is TGTGCCAGCAGTCCGGGACAGGGACAACAAGAGACCCAGTACTTC.